The rows below give T cell receptor beta chains drawn from one sample of a study of blood T cells in healthy people across ages. TCRdb itself ran the 5' RACE reads through MiXCR, one entry per CDR3 protein. The data show about 570,000 distinct CDR3 sequences, about 25% seen once. The sample comprised blood. The receptors come from a woman in her seventies in good health. Both conserved end residues are part of each CDR3. A D gene is named only where the DNA matches it firmly. The size of a clone is reported for some rows only, either as once, few or many, or as a class for expanded clones.

v_gene: TRBV20-1
j_gene: TRBJ2-1
d_gene: NA
abundance: NA
CDR3aa: CSRGDQYNEQFF
CDR3nt: TGCAGCCGCGGGGACCAGTACAATGAGCAGTTCTTC

v_gene: TRBV29-1
j_gene: TRBJ1-5
d_gene: NA
abundance: NA
CDR3aa: CSVFGDSNQPQHF
CDR3nt: TGCAGCGTTTTCGGGGACAGCAATCAGCCCCAGCATTTT

v_gene: TRBV20-1
j_gene: TRBJ1-1
d_gene: NA
abundance: NA
CDR3aa: CSLLGQTAEAFF
CDR3nt: TGCAGTCTCCTTGGACAGACAGCCGAAGCTTTCTTT

v_gene: TRBV12-3/TRBV12-4
j_gene: TRBJ2-1
d_gene: NA
abundance: few
CDR3aa: CAVSPSDRSYNEQFF
CDR3nt: TGTGCCGTGAGCCCCAGCGATAGGTCCTACAATGAGCAGTTCTTC

v_gene: TRBV20-1
j_gene: TRBJ2-1
d_gene: NA
abundance: NA
CDR3aa: CSARALGDYNEQFF
CDR3nt: TGCAGTGCTAGAGCTTTGGGGGATTACAATGAGCAGTTCTTC

v_gene: TRBV4-3
j_gene: TRBJ2-7
d_gene: NA
abundance: few
CDR3aa: CASSQSEGDSSYEQYF
CDR3nt: TGCGCCAGCAGCCAAAGCGAAGGCGACAGCTCCTACGAGCAGTACTTC

v_gene: TRBV24-1
j_gene: TRBJ1-2
d_gene: TRBD1
abundance: NA
CDR3aa: CATSGQGAPGHYGYTF
CDR3nt: TGTGCCACCAGCGGACAGGGGGCCCCGGGTCACTATGGCTACACCTTC

v_gene: TRBV7-8
j_gene: TRBJ1-2
d_gene: NA
abundance: NA
CDR3aa: CASSHEPGQLYGYTF
CDR3nt: TGTGCCAGCAGCCATGAACCAGGACAGCTCTATGGCTACACCTTC

v_gene: TRBV14
j_gene: TRBJ2-5
d_gene: TRBD1
abundance: many
CDR3aa: CASSQLDRDRETQYF
CDR3nt: TGTGCCAGCAGCCAGTTGGACAGGGATCGAGAGACCCAGTACTTC

v_gene: TRBV14
j_gene: TRBJ1-6
d_gene: NA
abundance: NA
CDR3aa: CASSQGFNSPLHF
CDR3nt: TGTGCCAGCAGCCAAGGGTTTAACTCACCCCTCCACTTT

v_gene: TRBV7-2
j_gene: TRBJ2-5
d_gene: NA
abundance: NA
CDR3aa: CASSLGGGRGLTQYF
CDR3nt: TGTGCCAGCAGCTTAGGAGGAGGCAGGGGCTTGACCCAGTACTTC

v_gene: TRBV5-1
j_gene: TRBJ1-6
d_gene: NA
abundance: NA
CDR3aa: CASSLDNLNSPLHF
CDR3nt: TGCGCCAGCAGCTTGGACAACCTAAATTCACCCCTCCACTTT

v_gene: TRBV5-1
j_gene: TRBJ2-7
d_gene: NA
abundance: few
CDR3aa: CASSLEGETLGQYF
CDR3nt: TGCGCCAGCAGCTTGGAAGGTGAGACCCTGGGCCAGTACTTC

v_gene: TRBV10-3
j_gene: TRBJ2-2
d_gene: NA
abundance: NA
CDR3aa: CAISSGWTTNTGELFF
CDR3nt: TGTGCCATCAGTTCCGGCTGGACTACGAACACCGGGGAGCTGTTTTTT

v_gene: TRBV10-3
j_gene: TRBJ2-1
d_gene: TRBD2
abundance: NA
CDR3aa: CAIKGLAGGESYNEQFF
CDR3nt: TGTGCCATCAAGGGACTAGCGGGGGGGGAATCCTACAATGAGCAGTTCTTC

v_gene: TRBV9
j_gene: TRBJ2-3
d_gene: NA
abundance: few
CDR3aa: CASSPRGDSGTDTQYF
CDR3nt: TGTGCCAGCAGCCCCCGAGGCGATTCGGGCACAGATACGCAGTATTTT

v_gene: TRBV7-2
j_gene: TRBJ1-3
d_gene: TRBD1
abundance: NA
CDR3aa: CASSLGWAGGGGNTIYF
CDR3nt: TGTGCCAGCAGCTTAGGTTGGGCAGGGGGAGGTGGAAACACCATATATTTT

v_gene: TRBV5-1
j_gene: TRBJ1-2
d_gene: NA
abundance: few
CDR3aa: CASSFSGVSYGYTF
CDR3nt: TGCGCCAGCAGCTTCTCAGGGGTTAGCTATGGCTACACCTTC

v_gene: TRBV11-2
j_gene: TRBJ2-7
d_gene: NA
abundance: NA
CDR3aa: CASSLVMGSGTYEQYF
CDR3nt: TGTGCCAGCAGCTTAGTGATGGGTTCGGGTACCTACGAGCAGTACTTC

v_gene: TRBV6-2/TRBV6-3
j_gene: TRBJ2-2
d_gene: TRBD2
abundance: NA
CDR3aa: CASSYSSLSGANTGELFF
CDR3nt: TGTGCCAGCAGTTACTCCAGCCTAAGCGGGGCTAACACCGGGGAGCTGTTTTTT

v_gene: TRBV20-1
j_gene: TRBJ1-1
d_gene: TRBD1
abundance: NA
CDR3aa: CSAILRRTGWNTEAFF
CDR3nt: TGCAGTGCTATATTGCGTAGGACAGGGTGGAACACTGAAGCTTTCTTT

v_gene: TRBV5-5
j_gene: TRBJ1-1
d_gene: NA
abundance: NA
CDR3aa: CASSFLGDTEAFF
CDR3nt: TGTGCCAGCAGCTTTCTCGGGGACACTGAAGCTTTCTTT

v_gene: TRBV19
j_gene: TRBJ1-2
d_gene: NA
abundance: NA
CDR3aa: CASSPVRPGIREGYTF
CDR3nt: TGTGCCAGTAGTCCCGTTAGACCGGGAATACGAGAAGGCTACACCTTC

v_gene: TRBV27
j_gene: TRBJ2-7
d_gene: TRBD2
abundance: NA
CDR3aa: CASSLVGGRGVYEQYF
CDR3nt: TGTGCCAGCAGTTTAGTCGGCGGGAGGGGAGTCTACGAGCAGTACTTC

v_gene: TRBV20-1
j_gene: TRBJ1-3
d_gene: NA
abundance: NA
CDR3aa: CSARASSGNTIYF
CDR3nt: TGCAGTGCTAGGGCCAGCTCTGGAAACACCATATATTTT